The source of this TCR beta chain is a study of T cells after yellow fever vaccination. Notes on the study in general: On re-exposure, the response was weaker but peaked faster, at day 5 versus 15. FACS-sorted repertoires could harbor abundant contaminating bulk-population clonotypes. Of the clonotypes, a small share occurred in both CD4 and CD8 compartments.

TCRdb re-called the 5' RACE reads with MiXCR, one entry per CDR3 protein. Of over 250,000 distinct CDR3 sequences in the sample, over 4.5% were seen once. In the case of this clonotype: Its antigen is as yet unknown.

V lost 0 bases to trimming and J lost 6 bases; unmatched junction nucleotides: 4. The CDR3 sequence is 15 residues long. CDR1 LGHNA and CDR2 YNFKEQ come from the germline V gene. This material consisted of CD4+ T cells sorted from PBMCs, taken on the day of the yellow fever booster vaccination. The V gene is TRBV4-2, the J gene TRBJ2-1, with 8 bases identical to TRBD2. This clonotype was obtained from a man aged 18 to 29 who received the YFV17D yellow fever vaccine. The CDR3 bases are TGTGCCAGCAGCCAAGAAGGGCGGGGGGCCAATGAGCAGTTCTTC. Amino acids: CASSQEGRGANEQFF.